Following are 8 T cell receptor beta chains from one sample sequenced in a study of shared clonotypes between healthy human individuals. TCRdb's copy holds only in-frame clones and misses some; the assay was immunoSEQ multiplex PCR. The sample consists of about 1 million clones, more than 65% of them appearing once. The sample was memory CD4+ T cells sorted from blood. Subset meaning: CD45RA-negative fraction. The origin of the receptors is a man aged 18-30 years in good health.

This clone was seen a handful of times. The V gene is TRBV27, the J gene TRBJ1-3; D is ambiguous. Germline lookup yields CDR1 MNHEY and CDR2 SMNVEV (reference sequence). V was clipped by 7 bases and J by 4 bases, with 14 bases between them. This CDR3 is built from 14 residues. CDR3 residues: CASKLSGNGNTIYF. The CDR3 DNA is TGTGCCAGCAAATTGTCGGGTAACGGAAACACCATATATTTT.

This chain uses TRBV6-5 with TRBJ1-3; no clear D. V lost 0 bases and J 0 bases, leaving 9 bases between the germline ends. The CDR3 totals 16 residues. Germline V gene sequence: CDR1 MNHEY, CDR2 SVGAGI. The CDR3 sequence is CASSYSGRHSGNTIYF. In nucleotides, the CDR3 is TGTGCCAGCAGTTACTCCGGCAGACACTCTGGAAACACCATATATTTT.

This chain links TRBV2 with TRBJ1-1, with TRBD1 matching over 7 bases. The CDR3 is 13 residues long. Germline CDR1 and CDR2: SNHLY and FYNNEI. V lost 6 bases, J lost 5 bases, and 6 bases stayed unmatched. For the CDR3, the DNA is TGTGCCAGCAGGGTAACAGGGGTGACTGAAGCTTTCTTT. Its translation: CASRVTGVTEAFF.

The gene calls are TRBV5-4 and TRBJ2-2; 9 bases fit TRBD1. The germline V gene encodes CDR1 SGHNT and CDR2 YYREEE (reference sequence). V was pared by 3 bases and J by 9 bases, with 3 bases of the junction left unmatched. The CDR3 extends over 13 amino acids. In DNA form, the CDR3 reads TGTGCCAGCAGCTCCACAGGGGGCCGGGAGCTGTTTTTT. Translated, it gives CASSSTGGRELFF.

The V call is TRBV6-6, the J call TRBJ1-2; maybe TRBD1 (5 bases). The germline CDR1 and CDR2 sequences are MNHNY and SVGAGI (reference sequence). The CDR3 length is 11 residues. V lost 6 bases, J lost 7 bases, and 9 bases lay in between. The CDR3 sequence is CASSQGGGYTF. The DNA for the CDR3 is TGTGCCAGCAGCCAGGGAGGTGGCTACACCTTC.

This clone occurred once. CDR3 coding DNA: TGCAGCGTCGCCCCGACAGGGAACTATGGCTACACCTTC. Translation: CSVAPTGNYGYTF. The chain has TRBV29-1 and TRBJ1-2; 7 bases match TRBD1. The germline V gene has CDR1 SQVTM and CDR2 ANQGSEA. The CDR3 sequence is 13 residues long. The J segment lost 2 bases and the V segment lost 6 bases, leaving 6 bases of the junction unmatched.

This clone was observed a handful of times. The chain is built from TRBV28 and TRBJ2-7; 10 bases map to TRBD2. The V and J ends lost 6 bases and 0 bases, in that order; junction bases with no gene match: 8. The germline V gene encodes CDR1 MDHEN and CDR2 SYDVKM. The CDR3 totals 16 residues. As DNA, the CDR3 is TGTGCCAGCAGGGAAGCGGGGGGGCTATTCTCCTACGAGCAGTACTTC. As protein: CASREAGGLFSYEQYF.

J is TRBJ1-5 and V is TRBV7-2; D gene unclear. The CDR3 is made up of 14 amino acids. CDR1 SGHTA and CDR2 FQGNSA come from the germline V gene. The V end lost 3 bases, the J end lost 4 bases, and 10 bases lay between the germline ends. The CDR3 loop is CASSFPGGNQPQHF. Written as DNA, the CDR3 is TGTGCCAGCAGCTTTCCGGGAGGAAATCAGCCCCAGCATTTT.